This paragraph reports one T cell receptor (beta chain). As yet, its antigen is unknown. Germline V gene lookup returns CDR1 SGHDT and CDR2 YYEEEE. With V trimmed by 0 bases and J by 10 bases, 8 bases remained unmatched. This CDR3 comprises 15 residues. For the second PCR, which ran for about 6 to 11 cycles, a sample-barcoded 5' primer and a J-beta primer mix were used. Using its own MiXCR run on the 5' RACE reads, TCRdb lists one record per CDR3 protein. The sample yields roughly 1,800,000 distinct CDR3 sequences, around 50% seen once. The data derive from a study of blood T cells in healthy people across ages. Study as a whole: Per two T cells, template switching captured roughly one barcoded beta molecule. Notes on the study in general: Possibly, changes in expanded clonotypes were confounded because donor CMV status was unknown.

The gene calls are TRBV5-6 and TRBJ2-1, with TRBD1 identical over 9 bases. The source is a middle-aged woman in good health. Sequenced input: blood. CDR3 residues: CASSLDPGTGQEQFF. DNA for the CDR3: TGTGCCAGCAGCTTGGACCCCGGGACAGGGCAGGAGCAGTTCTTC. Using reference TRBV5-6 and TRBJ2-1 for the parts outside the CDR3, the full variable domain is DAGVTQSPTHLIKTRGQQVTLRCSPKSGHDTVSWYQQALGQGPQFIFQYYEEEERQRGNFPDRFSGHQFPNYSSELNVNALLLGDSALYLCASSLDPGTGQEQFFGPGTRLTVL.